This TCR beta chain was sequenced during a study of blood T cell repertoires in COVID-19. The overall study: The origin of the acute and convalescent COVID-19 samples was the United States, Italy and Spain. Nucleic acid was either cDNA or gDNA, and it came from T cells, B-cell-depleted T cells, or PBMCs.

Germline V gene lookup returns CDR1 KGHSY and CDR2 FQNENV. Trimming took 0 bases from V and 2 from J; bases not matched to a gene: 4. The CDR3 runs 15 residues. Study processing details: From reference gene primer amplification, estimates of nucleated cell counts were derived. This table comes from immunoSEQ multiplex PCR, and its TCRdb copy is limited to in-frame clones, with some not included. From that table come the V and J calls and clone size; the DNA was used to work out D and trimming. In the table there are 130,000 to 150,000 clones, nearly 90% of which are singletons. The specimen sequenced was peripheral blood. This TCR came from a man in his sixties or seventies with acute or convalescent COVID-19. V gene TRBV16 combines with J gene TRBJ2-7, with 7 nucleotides matching TRBD1. Here the CDR3 DNA reads TGTGCCAGCAGCCAATCGTGGCAGGGGGCCTACGAGCAGTACTTC. It yields the protein CASSQSWQGAYEQYF. Using reference TRBV16 and TRBJ2-7 for the parts outside the CDR3, the full variable domain is GEEVAQTPKHLVRGEGQKAKLYCAPIKGHSYVFWYQQVLKNEFKFLISFQNENVFDETGMPKERFSAKCLPNSPCSLEIQATKLEDSAVYFCASSQSWQGAYEQYFGPGTRLTVT.